This T cell receptor (beta chain) was sequenced during a study of cytomegalovirus exposure and HLA in healthy donors. The germline V and J ends were trimmed by 3 bases and 1 base, with 12 bases remaining between them. The CDR3 is made up of 15 amino acids. Germline V gives CDR1 WNHNN, CDR2 SYGVQD (reference sequence). The PCR had 60 Vbeta and 13 Jbeta primers. Measured with immunoSEQ multiplex PCR; TCRdb has only the in-frame clones, and not every one. The profile shows approximately 100,000 clones, about 75% of them singletons. The chain recombines TRBV10-1 with TRBJ2-5; the D gene is possibly TRBD1 (5 bases). The sample consisted of PBMCs. This TCR derives from a woman aged 40 to 49 in good health and CMV-seronegative. CDR3 in DNA: TGCGCCAGCAGTGAATGTGACAGTTCCCAAGAGACCCAGTACTTC. It encodes CASSECDSSQETQYF.